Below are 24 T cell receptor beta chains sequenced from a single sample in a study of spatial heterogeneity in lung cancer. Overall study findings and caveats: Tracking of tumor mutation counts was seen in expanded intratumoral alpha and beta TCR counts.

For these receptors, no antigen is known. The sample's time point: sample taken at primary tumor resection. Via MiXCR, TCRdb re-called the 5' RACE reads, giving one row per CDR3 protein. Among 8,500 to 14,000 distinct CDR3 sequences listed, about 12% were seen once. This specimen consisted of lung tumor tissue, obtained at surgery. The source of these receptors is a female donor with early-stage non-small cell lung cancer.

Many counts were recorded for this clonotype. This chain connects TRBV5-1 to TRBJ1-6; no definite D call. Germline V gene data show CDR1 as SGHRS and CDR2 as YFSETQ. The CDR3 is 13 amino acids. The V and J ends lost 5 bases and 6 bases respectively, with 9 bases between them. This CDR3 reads CASRPGSNSPLHF. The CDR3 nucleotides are TGCGCCAGCAGGCCCGGCTCTAATTCACCCCTCCACTTT.

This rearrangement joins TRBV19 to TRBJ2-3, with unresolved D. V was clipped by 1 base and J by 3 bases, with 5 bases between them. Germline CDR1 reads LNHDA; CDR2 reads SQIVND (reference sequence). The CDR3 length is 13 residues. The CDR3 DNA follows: TGTGCCAGTAGTATAGGACCTACAGATACGCAGTATTTT. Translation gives CASSIGPTDTQYF.

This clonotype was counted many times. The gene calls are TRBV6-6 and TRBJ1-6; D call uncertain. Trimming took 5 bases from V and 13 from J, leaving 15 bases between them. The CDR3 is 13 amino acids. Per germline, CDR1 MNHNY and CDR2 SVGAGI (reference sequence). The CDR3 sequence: CASSQDSGSPLHF. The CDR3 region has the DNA TGTGCCAGCAGTCAGGATTCGGGTTCGCCCCTCCACTTT.

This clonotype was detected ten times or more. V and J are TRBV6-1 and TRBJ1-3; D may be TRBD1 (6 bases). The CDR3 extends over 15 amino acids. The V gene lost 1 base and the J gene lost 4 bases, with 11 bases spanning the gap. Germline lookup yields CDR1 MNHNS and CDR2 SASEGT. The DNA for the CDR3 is TGTGCCAGCAGTGAAGTTCGGACAGCGGGAAACACCATATATTTT. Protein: CASSEVRTAGNTIYF.

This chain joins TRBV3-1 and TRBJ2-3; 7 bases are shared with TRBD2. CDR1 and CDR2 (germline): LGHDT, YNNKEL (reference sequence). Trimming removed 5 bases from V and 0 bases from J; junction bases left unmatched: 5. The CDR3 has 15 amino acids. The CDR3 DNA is TGTGCCAGCAGCAGTGGGGGGGGAAGCACAGATACGCAGTATTTT. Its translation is CASSSGGGSTDTQYF.

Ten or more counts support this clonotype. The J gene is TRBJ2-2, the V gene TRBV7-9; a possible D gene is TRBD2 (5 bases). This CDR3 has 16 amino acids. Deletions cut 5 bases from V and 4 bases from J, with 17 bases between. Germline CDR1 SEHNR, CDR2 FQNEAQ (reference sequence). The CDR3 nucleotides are TGTGCCAGCAGCCAATCCGGGGTCGGCGGCACCGGGGAGCTGTTTTTT. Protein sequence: CASSQSGVGGTGELFF.

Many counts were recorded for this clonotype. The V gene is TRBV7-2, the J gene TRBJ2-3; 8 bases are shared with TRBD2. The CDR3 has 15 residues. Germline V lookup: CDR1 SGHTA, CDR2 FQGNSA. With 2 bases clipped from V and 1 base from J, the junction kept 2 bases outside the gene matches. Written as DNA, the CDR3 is TGTGCCAGCAGCTTAAGGCGGGGGGGCACAGATACGCAGTATTTT. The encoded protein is CASSLRRGGTDTQYF.

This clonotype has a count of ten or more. CDR3 nucleotides: TGTGCCAGCAGCTTACAGGGGGAGGGTACAGATACGCAGTATTTT. This gives the protein CASSLQGEGTDTQYF. The chain links TRBV7-2 to TRBJ2-3, with D perhaps given as TRBD1 or TRBD2 (7 bases each). This CDR3 has 15 amino acids. Trimming stripped 2 bases from V and 3 bases from J, with 12 bases between. From germline, CDR1 is SGHTA and CDR2 FQGNSA.

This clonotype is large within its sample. The chain's CDR3 is CSADKGEAFF. The CDR3 nucleotides are TGCAGTGCTGATAAGGGAGAAGCTTTCTTT. The rearrangement links TRBV20-1 to TRBJ1-1; D remains ambiguous. Germline V gene sequence: CDR1 DFQATT, CDR2 SNEGSKA (reference sequence). V lost 5 bases, J lost 8 bases, and 9 bases lay in between. This CDR3 has 10 amino acids.

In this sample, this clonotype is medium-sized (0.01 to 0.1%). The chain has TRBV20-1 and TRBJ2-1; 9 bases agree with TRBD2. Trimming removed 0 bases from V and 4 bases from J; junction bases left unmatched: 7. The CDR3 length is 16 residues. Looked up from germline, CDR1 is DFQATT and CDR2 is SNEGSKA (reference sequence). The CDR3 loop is CSARDFQTSGYNEQFF. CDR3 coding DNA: TGCAGTGCTAGAGATTTCCAGACTAGCGGATACAATGAGCAGTTCTTC.

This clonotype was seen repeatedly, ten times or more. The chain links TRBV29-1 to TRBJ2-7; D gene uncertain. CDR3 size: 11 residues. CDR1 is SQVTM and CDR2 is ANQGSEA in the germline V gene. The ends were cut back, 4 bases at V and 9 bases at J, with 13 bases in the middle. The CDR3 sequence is CSVVLGLRQYF. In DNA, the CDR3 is TGCAGCGTTGTCTTGGGGTTGCGGCAGTACTTC.

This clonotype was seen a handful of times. The CDR3 here is CASSRVSGANVLTF. DNA for the CDR3: TGTGCCAGCAGCAGAGTCTCTGGGGCCAACGTCCTGACTTTC. The rearrangement joins TRBV7-2 to TRBJ2-6; D unresolved. This CDR3 is built from 14 residues. Per the germline V gene, CDR1 is SGHTA and CDR2 is FQGNSA. Trimming stripped 5 bases from V and 0 bases from J, with 5 bases between. The entire variable domain, with the rest obtained from reference TRBV7-2 and TRBJ2-6, is as follows: GAGVSQSPSNKVTEKGKDVELRCDPISGHTALYWYRQSLGQGLEFLIYFQGNSAPDKSGLPSDRFSAERTGGSVSTLTIQRTQQEDSAVYLCASSRVSGANVLTFGAGSRLTVL.

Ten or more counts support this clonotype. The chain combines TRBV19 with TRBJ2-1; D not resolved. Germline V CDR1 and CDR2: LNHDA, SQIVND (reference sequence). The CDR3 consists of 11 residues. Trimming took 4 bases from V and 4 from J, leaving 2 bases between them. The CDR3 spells CASSTYNEQFF. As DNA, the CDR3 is TGTGCCAGTAGTACGTACAATGAGCAGTTCTTC.

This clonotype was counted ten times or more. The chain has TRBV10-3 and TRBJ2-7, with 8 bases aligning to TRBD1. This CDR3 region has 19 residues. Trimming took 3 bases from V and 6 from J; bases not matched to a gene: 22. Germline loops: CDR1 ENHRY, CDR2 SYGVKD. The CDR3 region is CAISDIGGTGGPRESEQYF. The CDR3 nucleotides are TGTGCCATCAGTGATATAGGGGGTACAGGGGGACCCAGGGAGTCCGAGCAGTACTTC.

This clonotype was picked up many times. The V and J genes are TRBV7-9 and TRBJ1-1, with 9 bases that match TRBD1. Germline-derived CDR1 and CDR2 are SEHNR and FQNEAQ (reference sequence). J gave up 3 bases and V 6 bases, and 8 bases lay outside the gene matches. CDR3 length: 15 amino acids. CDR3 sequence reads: CASRQGAQDYTEAFF. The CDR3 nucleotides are TGTGCCAGCAGACAGGGGGCTCAGGACTACACTGAAGCTTTCTTT. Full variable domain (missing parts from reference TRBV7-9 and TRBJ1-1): DTGVSQNPRHKITKRGQNVTFRCDPISEHNRLYWYRQTLGQGPEFLTYFQNEAQLEKSRLLSDRFSAERPKGSFSTLEIQRTEQGDSAMYLCASRQGAQDYTEAFFGQGTRLTVV.

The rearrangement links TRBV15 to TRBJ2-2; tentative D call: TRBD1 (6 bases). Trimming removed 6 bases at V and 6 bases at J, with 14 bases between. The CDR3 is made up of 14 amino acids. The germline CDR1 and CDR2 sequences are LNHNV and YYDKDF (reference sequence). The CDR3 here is CATREQGGSGELFF. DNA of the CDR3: TGTGCCACCAGGGAACAGGGTGGTTCCGGGGAGCTGTTTTTT.

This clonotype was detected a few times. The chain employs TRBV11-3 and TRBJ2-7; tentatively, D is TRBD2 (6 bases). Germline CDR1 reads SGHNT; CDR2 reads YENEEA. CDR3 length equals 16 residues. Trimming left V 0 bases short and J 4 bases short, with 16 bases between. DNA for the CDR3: TGTGCCAGCAGCTTAGACCGCCCCCTCCTAGCGTACGAGCAGTACTTC. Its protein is CASSLDRPLLAYEQYF.

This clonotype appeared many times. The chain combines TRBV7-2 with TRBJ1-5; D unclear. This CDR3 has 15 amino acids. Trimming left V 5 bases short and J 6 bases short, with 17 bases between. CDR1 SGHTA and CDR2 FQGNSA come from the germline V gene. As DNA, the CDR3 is TGTGCCAGCAGCCCCTGGGCTGGAGAGGCTCAGCCCCAGCATTTT. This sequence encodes CASSPWAGEAQPQHF.

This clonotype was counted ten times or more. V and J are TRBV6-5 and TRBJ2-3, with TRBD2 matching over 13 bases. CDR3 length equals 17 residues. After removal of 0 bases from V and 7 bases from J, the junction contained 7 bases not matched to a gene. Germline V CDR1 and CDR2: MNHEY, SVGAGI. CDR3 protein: CASSYSGLAGQRNTQYF. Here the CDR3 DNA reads TGTGCCAGCAGTTACTCGGGACTAGCGGGGCAGAGGAATACGCAGTATTTT.

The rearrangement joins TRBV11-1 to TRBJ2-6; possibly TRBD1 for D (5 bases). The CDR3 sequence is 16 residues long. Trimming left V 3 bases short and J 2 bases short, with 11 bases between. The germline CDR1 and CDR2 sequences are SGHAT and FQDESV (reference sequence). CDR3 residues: CASSFFGQTGANVLTF. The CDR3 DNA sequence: TGTGCCAGCAGCTTTTTTGGACAAACTGGGGCCAACGTCCTGACTTTC.

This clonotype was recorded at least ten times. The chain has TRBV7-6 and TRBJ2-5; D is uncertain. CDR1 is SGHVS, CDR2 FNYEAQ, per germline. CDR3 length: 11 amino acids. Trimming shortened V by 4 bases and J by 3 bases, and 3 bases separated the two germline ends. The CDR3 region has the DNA TGTGCCAGCAGCTACAAAGAGACCCAGTACTTC. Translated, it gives CASSYKETQYF.

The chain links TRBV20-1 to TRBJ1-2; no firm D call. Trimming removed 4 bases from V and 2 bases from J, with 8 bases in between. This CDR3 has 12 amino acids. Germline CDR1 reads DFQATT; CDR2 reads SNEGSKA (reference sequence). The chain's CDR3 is CSAKLLNYGYTF. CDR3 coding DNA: TGCAGTGCTAAGCTTCTCAACTATGGCTACACCTTC.

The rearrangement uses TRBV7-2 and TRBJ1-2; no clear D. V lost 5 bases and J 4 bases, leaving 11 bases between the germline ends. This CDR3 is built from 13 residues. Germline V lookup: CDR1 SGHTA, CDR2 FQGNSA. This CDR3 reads CASSPTGPYGYTF. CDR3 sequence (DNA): TGTGCCAGCAGCCCAACCGGACCCTATGGCTACACCTTC.

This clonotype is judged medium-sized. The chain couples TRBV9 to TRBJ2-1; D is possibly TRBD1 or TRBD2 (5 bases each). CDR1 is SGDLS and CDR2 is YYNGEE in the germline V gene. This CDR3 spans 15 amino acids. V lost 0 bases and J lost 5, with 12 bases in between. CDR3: CASSVAFGTNNEQFF. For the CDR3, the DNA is TGTGCCAGCAGCGTAGCGTTCGGGACGAACAATGAGCAGTTCTTC.